This entry lists 29 T cell receptor beta chains sequenced from one sample in a study of cytomegalovirus exposure and HLA in healthy donors. In the PCR, 60 Vbeta and 13 Jbeta primers were used. Produced via immunoSEQ multiplex PCR; TCRdb's table is partial and in-frame only. The sample includes roughly 38,000 clones, approximately 76% seen only once; the top ten take 8.4%. Sequenced: PBMCs. These receptors all come from a woman aged 25 to 45 in good health and CMV-seropositive.

The gene calls are TRBV10-2 and TRBJ1-5, with D possibly matching TRBD1 (6 bases). Germline V CDR1 and CDR2: WSHSY, SAAADI. The CDR3 covers 17 residues. V shed 3 bases and J shed 2 bases, with 17 bases lying between them. The CDR3 coding sequence is TGCGCCAGCAGTGACGGGGGGCCCTCTCGGGGCAATCAGCCCCAGCATTTT. It translates to CASSDGGPSRGNQPQHF.

The gene calls are TRBV28 and TRBJ2-2; a possible D gene is TRBD1 (6 bases). This CDR3 contains 15 residues. Germline V CDR1 and CDR2: MDHEN, SYDVKM. The V end was cut by 3 bases, the J end by 2 bases, with 10 bases between. CDR3 nucleotides: TGTGCCAGCAGTTTCACAGGGCTCAACACCGGGGAGCTGTTTTTT. Translated: CASSFTGLNTGELFF.

V usage is TRBV6-1 and J usage is TRBJ1-5; D remains unclear. The V and J ends lost 8 bases and 1 base respectively, with 9 bases between them. Germline V gene data show CDR1 as MNHNS and CDR2 as SASEGT. This CDR3 is 13 amino acids long. The CDR3 DNA reads TGTGCCAGCCAACCCGGGAGCAATCAGCCCCAGCATTTT. This translates into CASQPGSNQPQHF.

V usage is TRBV5-1 and J usage is TRBJ2-7, with 9 bases matching TRBD1. The CDR3 length is 18 residues. The germline V gene has CDR1 SGHRS and CDR2 YFSETQ. V lost 2 bases and J lost 3; bases outside the gene matches: 15. CDR3 amino acids: CASSFFHTRDRAGYEQYF. CDR3 in DNA: TGCGCCAGCAGCTTTTTCCACACCCGGGACAGGGCGGGCTACGAGCAGTACTTC.

The J gene is TRBJ1-2, the V gene TRBV9; 8 bases agree with TRBD1. V lost 3 bases and J lost 3; bases outside the gene matches: 4. Per the germline V gene, CDR1 is SGDLS and CDR2 is YYNGEE. The CDR3 has 14 residues. The CDR3 nucleotides are TGTGCCAGCAGCGCCGGGACAGGAGACTATGGCTACACCTTC. Protein sequence: CASSAGTGDYGYTF.

The chain uses TRBV18 and TRBJ1-2, with D maybe TRBD1 (5 bases). V lost 0 bases and J 2 bases, leaving 10 bases between the germline ends. The CDR3 is 15 residues long. From germline, CDR1 is KGHSH and CDR2 LQKENI. The CDR3 loop is CASSPPSTVNYGYTF. CDR3 nucleotide sequence: TGTGCCAGCTCACCACCTTCGACAGTAAACTATGGCTACACCTTC. The whole variable domain, filled in from reference TRBV18 and TRBJ1-2, reads NAGVMQNPRHLVRRRGQEARLRCSPMKGHSHVYWYRQLPEEGLKFMVYLQKENIIDESGMPKERFSAEFPKEGPSILRIQQVVRGDSAAYFCASSPPSTVNYGYTFGSGTRLTVV.

As regards this clone: Since no conserved phenylalanine or tryptophan closes the CDR3, a read error is the likely cause. The V call is TRBV6-1, the J call TRBJ1-2, with D hard to call. Germline CDR1 reads MNHNS; CDR2 reads SASEGT. V lost 8 bases to trimming and J lost 2 bases, with 18 bases between them. This CDR3 is built from 15 residues. The CDR3: CASYWGGSWNYGYTL. In DNA, the CDR3 is TGTGCCAGCTATTGGGGAGGCTCTTGGAACTATGGCTACACCCTC.

CDR3 bases: TGTGCCAGCTCACCACTCGTCACTAGCGGAGGCACAGATACGCAGTATTTT. It encodes CASSPLVTSGGTDTQYF. The V call is TRBV18, the J call TRBJ2-3; 8 bases agree with TRBD2. CDR1 and CDR2 (germline): KGHSH, LQKENI. With 1 base clipped from V and 1 base from J, the junction kept 7 bases outside the gene matches. This CDR3 comprises 17 residues.

The chain recombines TRBV20-1 with TRBJ2-5, with TRBD1 as a possible D gene (6 bases). The DNA end is more similar to TRBJ2-7, so the J call may be wrong. The CDR3 spans 10 residues. Germline V gene data show CDR1 as DFQATT and CDR2 as SNEGSKA (reference sequence). The CDR3: CSAGAYEQYF. CDR3 nucleotide sequence: TGCAGCGCAGGGGCCTACGAGCAGTACTTC.

The chain's CDR3 is CASGQGLAGGTDTQYF. The CDR3 DNA is TGTGCTAGTGGTCAGGGACTAGCGGGCGGCACAGATACGCAGTATTTT. The V call is TRBV12-5, the J call TRBJ2-3; 12 bases are shared with TRBD2. The CDR3 consists of 16 residues. Trimming took 5 bases from V and 1 from J; bases not matched to a gene: 4. CDR1 LGHNT and CDR2 FRNRAP come from the germline V gene.

This rearrangement joins TRBV11-2 to TRBJ1-1; D is unresolved. Germline V gene sequence: CDR1 SGHAT, CDR2 FQNNGV. This CDR3 region has 13 residues. V lost 0 bases and J 6 bases, leaving 8 bases between the germline ends. The CDR3 sequence: CASSLDLSSEAFF. The CDR3 DNA follows: TGTGCCAGCAGCTTAGATCTGAGTTCTGAAGCTTTCTTT.

The chain uses TRBV5-5 and TRBJ2-5; D is possibly TRBD2 (6 bases). The germline gives CDR1 SGHKS, CDR2 YYEKEE (reference sequence). This CDR3 contains 15 residues. Trimming stripped 4 bases from V and 1 base from J, with 14 bases between. CDR3 amino acids: CASSRNLAPQETQYF. DNA of the CDR3: TGTGCCAGCAGCCGCAACCTAGCGCCCCAAGAGACCCAGTACTTC.

The chain is built from TRBV11-2 and TRBJ1-3, with D unresolved. With 1 base removed from V and 4 bases from J, the gap between germline ends came to 5 bases. CDR1 SGHAT and CDR2 FQNNGV come from the germline V gene. The CDR3 is made up of 13 amino acids. The CDR3: CASSLGLGNTIYF. CDR3 in DNA: TGTGCCAGCAGCTTAGGTCTCGGAAACACCATATATTTT.

This sequence joins TRBV11-2 and TRBJ2-5; 8 nucleotides match TRBD1. Gene TRBJ2-7 matches the end of the DNA better, so the J call may be wrong. The CDR3 covers 14 residues. Germline V CDR1 and CDR2: SGHAT, FQNNGV. The CDR3 DNA reads TGTGCCAGCAGCTTATGGGACAGGTCCTACGAGCAGTACTTC. Protein product: CASSLWDRSYEQYF.

The CDR3 loop reads CASSPLDRPYSYEQYF. The CDR3 nucleotides are TGCGCCAGCAGCCCCCTGGACAGGCCTTACTCCTACGAGCAGTACTTC. V and J are TRBV4-1 and TRBJ2-7; 7 bases are shared with TRBD1. The V and J ends lost 4 bases and 0 bases, in that order; junction bases with no gene match: 9. The CDR3 runs 16 residues. Germline values: CDR1 MGHRA, CDR2 YSYEKL.

This clone was counted once. The chain joins TRBV6-6 to TRBJ2-1, with a tentative D call TRBD2 (5 bases). This CDR3 contains 12 residues. Germline CDR1 and CDR2: MNHNY and SVGAGI (reference sequence). The V end lost 4 bases, the J end lost 8 bases, and 9 bases lay between the germline ends. CDR3 coding DNA: TGTGCCAGCAGTTTATCCGGGGATGAGCAGTTCTTC. It encodes CASSLSGDEQFF.

This clone was seen a single time. V gene TRBV15 combines with J gene TRBJ2-7, with 9 positions matching TRBD1. The CDR3 runs 19 residues. CDR1 and CDR2 from the germline V gene are LNHNV and YYDKDF (reference sequence). Unmatched junction bases numbered 17, after V lost 0 bases and J lost 5 bases. This CDR3 is CATSRDPVLTGQGFNEQYF. DNA for the CDR3: TGTGCCACCAGCAGAGACCCCGTCTTGACGGGACAGGGATTTAACGAGCAGTACTTC.

This chain links TRBV2 with TRBJ2-2, with 9 bases aligning to TRBD1. CDR3 length: 15 amino acids. V shed 6 bases, J shed 1 base, and the junction held 3 bases outside the gene matches. The germline gives CDR1 SNHLY, CDR2 FYNNEI. This chain's CDR3 is CASSGTGMNTGELFF. In nucleotides, the CDR3 is TGTGCCAGCAGCGGGACAGGGATGAACACCGGGGAGCTGTTTTTT.

The chain employs TRBV5-1 and TRBJ1-5; 10 nucleotides match TRBD1. The CDR3 is made up of 14 amino acids. Germline assignment: CDR1 SGHRS and CDR2 YFSETQ. Germline trimming cut 5 bases from V and 6 bases from J; bases unmatched to any gene: 5. In DNA, the CDR3 is TGCGCCAGCAGTCCCGGGACAGGGGTTCAGCCCCAGCATTTT. Translation: CASSPGTGVQPQHF. The whole variable domain, remainder taken from reference TRBV5-1 and TRBJ1-5, is KAGVTQTPRYLIKTRGQQVTLSCSPISGHRSVSWYQQTPGQGLQFLFEYFSETQRNKGNFPGRFSGRQFSNSRSEMNVSTLELGDSALYLCASSPGTGVQPQHFGDGTRLSIL.

This clone was seen a single time. The J gene is TRBJ2-1, the V gene TRBV5-1; D is undetermined. Germline lookup yields CDR1 SGHRS and CDR2 YFSETQ. V was cut by 7 bases and J by 7 bases, with 9 bases left in between. This CDR3 is 11 amino acids long. The CDR3 loop reads CASAGVNEQFF. The CDR3 DNA reads as TGCGCCAGCGCTGGAGTGAATGAGCAGTTCTTC.

This sequence joins TRBV27 and TRBJ2-4, with D perhaps matching TRBD1 (6 bases). Germline CDR1 reads MNHEY; CDR2 reads SMNVEV (reference sequence). The CDR3 is 16 residues long. The ends were cut back, 4 bases at V and 4 bases at J, with 17 bases in the middle. CDR3 bases: TGTGCCAGCAGTTCTAGTTTTCGGGACAAGAAAAACATTCAGTACTTC. Encoded protein: CASSSSFRDKKNIQYF.

The rearrangement uses TRBV18 and TRBJ1-4, with D possibly matching TRBD1 (6 bases). Germline CDR1 KGHSH, CDR2 LQKENI. With 3 bases removed from V and 8 bases from J, the gap between germline ends came to 7 bases. This CDR3 has 12 residues. The CDR3, as DNA: TGTGCCAGCTCACCTGACAGGGAAAAACTGTTTTTT. It is translated as CASSPDREKLFF. Full variable domain (outside the CDR3, taken from reference TRBV18 and TRBJ1-4): NAGVMQNPRHLVRRRGQEARLRCSPMKGHSHVYWYRQLPEEGLKFMVYLQKENIIDESGMPKERFSAEFPKEGPSILRIQQVVRGDSAAYFCASSPDREKLFFGSGTQLSVL.

The chain carries TRBV2 and TRBJ2-1, with no clear D. Germline V lookup: CDR1 SNHLY, CDR2 FYNNEI. CDR3 length: 13 residues. Trimming left V 4 bases short and J 0 bases short, with 4 bases between. CDR3 sequence reads: CASSASSYNEQFF. As DNA, the CDR3 is TGTGCCAGCAGTGCGAGCTCCTACAATGAGCAGTTCTTC.

V is TRBV19 and J is TRBJ2-7; TRBD1 aligns across 7 bases. Looked up from germline, CDR1 is LNHDA and CDR2 is SQIVND (reference sequence). V dropped 3 bases and J dropped 3; count of bases not matched to a gene: 8. The CDR3 consists of 15 residues. The CDR3 spells CASSIRQGVDYEQYF. CDR3 DNA: TGTGCCAGTAGTATCCGGCAGGGGGTCGACTACGAGCAGTACTTC.

The J gene is TRBJ2-5, the V gene TRBV7-3; D is perhaps TRBD1 (5 bases). The CDR3 totals 14 residues. Looked up from germline, CDR1 is SGHTA and CDR2 is FQGTGA. With 1 base removed from V and 1 base from J, the gap between germline ends came to 7 bases. CDR3 in DNA: TGTGCCAGCAGCTTAAACAGGTTCCAAGAGACCCAGTACTTC. Encoded protein: CASSLNRFQETQYF.

V gene TRBV5-4 combines with J gene TRBJ2-1, with TRBD2 matching over 7 bases. The germline gives CDR1 SGHNT, CDR2 YYREEE (reference sequence). This CDR3 comprises 15 residues. V lost 2 bases and J lost 7; bases outside the gene matches: 9. The CDR3 nucleotides read TGTGCCAGCAGCTTCAGGGCTTGGGGGGGGAATGAGCAGTTCTTC. Translated: CASSFRAWGGNEQFF.

This clone came up a few times. J is TRBJ2-2 and V is TRBV5-4; D is perhaps TRBD1 (6 bases). The CDR3 length is 17 residues. V lost 4 bases to trimming and J lost 1 base, with 17 bases between them. Germline V gene sequence: CDR1 SGHNT, CDR2 YYREEE (reference sequence). As DNA, the CDR3 is TGTGCCAGCAGCCTTGGAGCCGGGACACTGAACACCGGGGAGCTGTTTTTT. Translating gives CASSLGAGTLNTGELFF.

V is TRBV7-2 and J is TRBJ1-5; a possible D gene is TRBD1 (5 bases). The CDR3 spans 16 residues. Deletions cut 2 bases from V and 3 bases from J, with 14 bases between. Germline V CDR1 and CDR2: SGHTA, FQGNSA. CDR3 DNA sequence: TGTGCCAGCAGCTTACTTTATCAGGGACTCAATCAGCCCCAGCATTTT. Translation gives CASSLLYQGLNQPQHF.

V is TRBV6-5 and J is TRBJ1-6, with D unclear. This CDR3 comprises 15 residues. Germline V lookup: CDR1 MNHEY, CDR2 SVGAGI. V lost 5 bases and J 7 bases, leaving 15 bases between the germline ends. CDR3 nucleotide sequence: TGTGCCAGCAGTCTCCGGGAAAGGAAGAATTCACCCCTCCACTTT. Its protein is CASSLRERKNSPLHF.